Shown below are 18 T cell receptor beta chains from a single sample sequenced in a study of blood T cells in healthy people across ages. A J-beta primer mix and a sample-barcoded 5' primer were used in a second PCR of about 7 to 12 cycles. TCRdb recomputed calls from the 5' RACE reads with MiXCR, one row per CDR3 protein. The repertoire holds hundreds of thousands of distinct CDR3 sequences, with roughly 43% as singletons. The sequenced sample was blood. These receptors all stem from a young man in good health.

The chain carries TRBV20-1 and TRBJ2-7; D perhaps matches TRBD1 (6 bases). The CDR3 loop spans 15 amino acids. V was clipped by 5 bases and J by 0 bases, with 17 bases between them. Germline-derived CDR1 and CDR2 are DFQATT and SNEGSKA (reference sequence). Here the CDR3 DNA reads TGCAGTGCTCCCGAACCCGACAGGTACTCCTACGAGCAGTACTTC. Protein sequence: CSAPEPDRYSYEQYF.

This clonotype turned up a few times. The J gene is TRBJ2-2, the V gene TRBV4-2, with 9 positions matching TRBD2. Germline values: CDR1 LGHNA, CDR2 YNFKEQ. Unmatched junction bases numbered 6, after V lost 4 bases and J lost 3 bases. The CDR3 length is 16 residues. The CDR3 bases are TGTGCCAGCAGCCCCACTAGCGGGCCCGACACCGGGGAGCTGTTTTTT. Its translation is CASSPTSGPDTGELFF.

The chain uses TRBV7-9 and TRBJ1-1; D is undetermined. This CDR3 comprises 12 residues. Germline V gives CDR1 SEHNR, CDR2 FQNEAQ (reference sequence). Trimming shortened V by 4 bases and J by 3 bases, and 6 bases separated the two germline ends. The CDR3 spells CASSWSDTEAFF. DNA for the CDR3: TGTGCCAGCAGCTGGTCGGACACTGAAGCTTTCTTT.

This chain connects TRBV30 to TRBJ2-7, with 9 bases that match TRBD1. Germline V gene lookup returns CDR1 GTSNPN and CDR2 SVGIG (reference sequence). V shed 6 bases and J 3 bases; nucleotides not matched to a gene: 6. The CDR3 extends over 13 amino acids. The CDR3, as DNA: TGTGCCTGCCGGACAGGGGCCCGCTACGAGCAGTACTTC. Protein: CACRTGARYEQYF.

CDR3 loop: CSAGGRGGNQPQHF. CDR3 nucleotide sequence: TGCAGTGCTGGGGGACGGGGGGGGAATCAGCCCCAGCATTTT. The genes are TRBV20-1 and TRBJ1-5, with a possible D match to TRBD1 (5 bases). The CDR3 contains 14 residues. The germline V gene encodes CDR1 DFQATT and CDR2 SNEGSKA (reference sequence). The germline V and J ends were trimmed by 5 bases and 4 bases, with 15 bases remaining between them.

This clonotype came up a few times. J is TRBJ2-5 and V is TRBV4-3; weak D call: TRBD1 (5 bases). Germline V CDR1 and CDR2: LGHNA, YSLEER. This CDR3 is 17 amino acids long. Trimming removed 1 base at V and 0 bases at J, with 15 bases between. The chain's CDR3 is CASSQGVQGRYQETQYF. The CDR3 DNA follows: TGCGCCAGCAGCCAAGGAGTCCAGGGCCGATACCAAGAGACCCAGTACTTC.

The rearrangement uses TRBV20-1 and TRBJ2-3, with D possibly TRBD1 on 7 matching bases. Between the trimmed V and J ends, which lost 3 bases and 4 bases, there was a span of 17 bases. Per the germline V gene, CDR1 is DFQATT and CDR2 is SNEGSKA (reference sequence). The CDR3 loop spans 15 amino acids. CDR3 sequence (DNA): TGCAGTGCTAGCAGGAGGGGCAGGGGGGCAGATACGCAGTATTTT. It yields the protein CSASRRGRGADTQYF.

This clonotype was picked up a small number of times. The chain has TRBV20-1 and TRBJ2-1, with D maybe TRBD1 (6 bases). Per germline, CDR1 DFQATT and CDR2 SNEGSKA (reference sequence). V lost 5 bases, J lost 3 bases, and 17 bases lay in between. The CDR3 length is 15 residues. The CDR3 is CSAAPRGIDYNEQFF. CDR3 DNA: TGCAGTGCTGCACCCAGGGGAATTGACTACAATGAGCAGTTCTTC.

This chain uses TRBV20-1 with TRBJ1-2; maybe TRBD1 (6 bases). V dropped 3 bases and J dropped 5 bases, with 16 bases sitting between them. The CDR3 totals 14 residues. Germline values: CDR1 DFQATT, CDR2 SNEGSKA (reference sequence). The CDR3 DNA is TGCAGTGCTAGCGTTGCGGCAGGGGTTTATGGCTACACCTTC. It encodes CSASVAAGVYGYTF.

This clonotype has more than one count but fewer than ten. This chain joins TRBV12-3 or TRBV12-4 and TRBJ2-3, with D unclear. Trimming pared 3 bases from V and 2 bases from J, leaving 12 bases between. CDR3 length equals 15 residues. Written as DNA, the CDR3 is TGTGCCAGCAGTTTTTCAGCTACATACACAGATACGCAGTATTTT. Residues: CASSFSATYTDTQYF.

This chain connects TRBV7-9 to TRBJ2-1; D unclear. Between the trimmed V and J ends, which lost 4 bases and 7 bases, there was a span of 5 bases. This CDR3 spans 11 amino acids. Germline assignment: CDR1 SEHNR and CDR2 FQNEAQ (reference sequence). For the CDR3, the DNA is TGTGCCAGCAGCTACGAAAATGAGCAGTTCTTC. It codes for CASSYENEQFF.

The genes are TRBV20-1 and TRBJ1-4; D uncertain. Trimming removed 0 bases at V and 7 bases at J, with 12 bases between. The CDR3 has 14 amino acids. The germline V gene encodes CDR1 DFQATT and CDR2 SNEGSKA (reference sequence). The CDR3 reads CSARDGGSLEKLFF. The CDR3 DNA reads as TGCAGTGCTAGAGATGGAGGCAGCCTTGAAAAACTGTTTTTT.

The chain combines TRBV29-1 with TRBJ2-3; unclear D gene. Trimming removed 4 bases from V and 0 bases from J, with 17 bases in between. The CDR3 covers 16 residues. In germline, CDR1 is SQVTM, CDR2 ANQGSEA. Written as DNA, the CDR3 is TGCAGCGTTGTGGCCGGTCTGTCGGAAAGCACAGATACGCAGTATTTT. Residues: CSVVAGLSESTDTQYF.

This clonotype was found a few times. J is TRBJ2-7 and V is TRBV9; tentatively, D is TRBD1 (5 bases). Per the germline V gene, CDR1 is SGDLS and CDR2 is YYNGEE. The CDR3 has 16 amino acids. V lost 4 bases to trimming and J lost 5 bases, with 22 bases between them. CDR3 amino acids: CASSPLVGSQGNEQYF. For the CDR3, the DNA is TGTGCCAGCAGCCCCCTTGTAGGAAGCCAGGGTAACGAGCAGTACTTC. Looking up the rest from reference TRBV9 and TRBJ2-7 gives the full variable domain: DSGVTQTPKHLITATGQRVTLRCSPRSGDLSVYWYQQSLDQGLQFLIQYYNGEERAKGNILERFSAQQFPDLHSELNLSSLELGDSALYFCASSPLVGSQGNEQYFGPGTRLTVT.

This clonotype was recorded a few times. The genes are TRBV5-1 and TRBJ2-5; TRBD1 is a possible D gene (6 bases). Germline CDR1 and CDR2: SGHRS and YFSETQ. This CDR3 is 14 amino acids long. Between the trimmed V and J ends, which lost 4 bases and 2 bases, there was a span of 12 bases. As DNA, the CDR3 is TGCGCCAGCAGCGGACAGAGGCCTCAAGAGACCCAGTACTTC. Translated, it gives CASSGQRPQETQYF.

The gene calls are TRBV21-1 and TRBJ1-1; the table's TRBD1 call for D was not verified on the DNA. TRBV21-1 is assigned pseudogene status. The CDR3 contains 15 residues. CDR3: CACSGRQGADTEAFF. The CDR3 nucleotides read TGTGCCTGCAGCGGACGACAGGGGGCTGACACTGAAGCTTTCTTT.

This chain links TRBV29-1 with TRBJ1-2; 7 positions match TRBD1. J gave up 3 bases and V 7 bases, and 11 bases lay outside the gene matches. Germline CDR1 and CDR2: SQVTM and ANQGSEA. The CDR3 consists of 14 residues. The CDR3 DNA follows: TGCAGCGGGGGAACAGGGGAAGGATACTATGGCTACACCTTC. This codes for CSGGTGEGYYGYTF.

Remarks on this clonotype: One junction end does not reproduce the germline sequence, and a read error may be involved. The rearrangement links TRBV27 to TRBJ2-1, with 7 positions matching TRBD1. Germline CDR1 and CDR2: MNHEY and SMNVEV (reference sequence). The CDR3 is 16 amino acids. CDR3 sequence reads: CTSSLKGAGSYNEQFF. The CDR3 DNA follows: TGTACCAGCAGTTTAAAGGGGGCGGGCTCCTACAATGAGCAGTTCTTC.